This T cell receptor beta chain was recorded in a study of blood T cell repertoires in COVID-19 (dated by TCRdb to the early 2020s). As for the study more broadly: Samples from collaborators originated in the United States, Italy and Spain and spanned both the acute and convalescent phases of COVID-19. The material from the prospective study consisted of cDNA or gDNA derived from T cells, B-cell-depleted T cells, or PBMCs. Subjects who had been exposed to COVID-19, were actively infected with it, or had recovered from it provided the deeply sampled blood TCRbeta repertoires that made up the dataset. A freely available public database, intended as a resource for researchers studying the immune response to SARS-CoV-2, is where the repertoires were released. The samples were drawn from the first 160 participants of the ongoing ImmuneRACE study and from roughly 1,300 subjects provided by 6 global collaborators. Nearly every sample came with metadata listing a de-identified subject ID, COVID-19 status, age in years and sex. Where HLA class I and class II types were available, the types were taken from metadata supplied by the sample provider, not from assay-based typing. Results the study describes overall, beyond this receptor: The amount of clinical and demographic metadata varied by source and participant and was provided uncurated.

TCRbeta CDR3 regions were amplified from genomic DNA by means of the immunoSEQ Assay, a bias-controlled multiplex PCR. Under the source paper's analysis protocol: The number of nucleated cells in each sample was estimated by amplification of reference gene primers within the assay. Sequence reads were collapsed and filtered to measure the absolute abundance of every unique TCRbeta CDR3 rearrangement. Productive Simpson clonality was computed per sample as the square root of Simpson's diversity index over productive rearrangements. The table comes from immuneACCESS by way of TCRdb, which keeps in-frame sequences with V and J called. Part of the clones is missing from these tables; in studies checked, under half for an unresolved V gene and the rest for unknown reasons. V and J calls plus clone size are reproduced from that table; the DNA served to infer D and trimming. The sample table holds around 130,000 clones, of which roughly 83% were seen once. Approximately 1.5% of the sample lies in the top ten.

The junction shows trimming of 7 bases on V and 8 bases on J, plus 15 bases between the germline ends. From cysteine to phenylalanine, the CDR3 is 13 amino acids long. The retained sequence is limited to the CDR3, 39 bases, with the frame set at the first base. The germline V gene sets CDR1 to MNHEY and CDR2 to SVGAGI. The collaborating institutions used their own protocols to collect whole blood in K2EDTA tubes. For TCRbeta analysis, collaborators shipped samples as frozen whole blood, isolated PBMCs, or DNA extracted from either of those sample types. As to this clone: Its antigen specificity is not known. No much larger clone is present one base from it, and per-base qualities are unavailable.

Input material: peripheral blood. The sequence is built from TRBV6-5 and TRBJ2-1; the D segment cannot be called with confidence. The receptor's source is a man aged 55 to 70 with acute or convalescent COVID-19. The CDR3 reads CASIERSIDEQFF. The DNA sequence is TGTGCCAGCATCGAGAGGAGTATTGATGAGCAGTTCTTC.